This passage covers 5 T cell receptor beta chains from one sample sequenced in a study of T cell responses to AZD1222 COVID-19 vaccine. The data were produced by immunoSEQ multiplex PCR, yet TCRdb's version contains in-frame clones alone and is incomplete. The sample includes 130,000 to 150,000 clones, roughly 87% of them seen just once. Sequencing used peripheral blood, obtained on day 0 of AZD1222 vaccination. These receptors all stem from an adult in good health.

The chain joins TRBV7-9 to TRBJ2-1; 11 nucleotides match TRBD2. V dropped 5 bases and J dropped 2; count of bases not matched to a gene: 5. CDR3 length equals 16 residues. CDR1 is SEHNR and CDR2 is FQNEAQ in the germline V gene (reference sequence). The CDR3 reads CASSLPGLAAYNEQFF. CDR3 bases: TGTGCCAGCAGCCTACCGGGACTAGCGGCCTACAATGAGCAGTTCTTC.

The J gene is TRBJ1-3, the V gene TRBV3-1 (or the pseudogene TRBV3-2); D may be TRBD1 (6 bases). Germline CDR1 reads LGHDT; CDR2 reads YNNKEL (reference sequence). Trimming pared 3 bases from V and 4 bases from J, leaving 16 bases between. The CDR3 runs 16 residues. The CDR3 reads CASSHRGLGSGNTIYF. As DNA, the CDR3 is TGTGCCAGCAGCCACAGGGGATTGGGCTCCGGAAACACCATATATTTT.

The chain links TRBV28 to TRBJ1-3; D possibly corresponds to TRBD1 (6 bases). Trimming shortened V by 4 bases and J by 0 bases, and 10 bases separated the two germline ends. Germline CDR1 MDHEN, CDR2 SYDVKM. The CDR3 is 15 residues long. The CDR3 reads CASSSGQSSGNTIYF. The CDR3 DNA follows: TGTGCCAGCAGTTCCGGACAGAGCTCTGGAAACACCATATATTTT. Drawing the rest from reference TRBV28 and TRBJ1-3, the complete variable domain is DVKVTQSSRYLVKRTGEKVFLECVQDMDHENMFWYRQDPGLGLRLIYFSYDVKMKEKGDIPEGYSVSREKKERFSLILESASTNQTSMYLCASSSGQSSGNTIYFGEGSWLTVV.

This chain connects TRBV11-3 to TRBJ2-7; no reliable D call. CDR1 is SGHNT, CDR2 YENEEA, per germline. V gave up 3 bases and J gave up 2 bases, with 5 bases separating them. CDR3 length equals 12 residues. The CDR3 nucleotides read TGTGCCAGCAGCTTCAAAGCCTACGAGCAGTACTTC. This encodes CASSFKAYEQYF.

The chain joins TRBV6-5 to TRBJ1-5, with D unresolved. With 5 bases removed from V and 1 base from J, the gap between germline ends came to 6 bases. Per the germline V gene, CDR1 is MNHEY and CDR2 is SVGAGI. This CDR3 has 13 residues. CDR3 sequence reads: CASSLISNQPQHF. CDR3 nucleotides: TGTGCCAGCAGTCTAATAAGCAATCAGCCCCAGCATTTT.